The 14 T cell receptor beta chains in this list originate from one sample, sequenced in a study of cytomegalovirus exposure and HLA in healthy donors. PCR amplification relied on 60 Vbeta primers (plus 13 Jbeta primers). Clones were read by immunoSEQ multiplex PCR, and TCRdb kept only the in-frame ones, dropping some. The data contain more than 90,000 clones, more than 70% of them singletons. Source material: PBMCs. The receptors shown here come from a female donor in good health and CMV-seronegative.

V usage is TRBV5-1 and J usage is TRBJ2-7; TRBD1 agrees at 10 bases. Germline trimming cut 3 bases from V and 1 base from J; bases unmatched to any gene: 4. Germline CDR1 is SGHRS and CDR2 is YFSETQ. The CDR3 sequence is 15 residues long. Written as DNA, the CDR3 is TGCGCCAGCAGCTACGACAGGGGGCAGTCCTACGAGCAGTACTTC. The encoded protein is CASSYDRGQSYEQYF.

By share, this clone counts as medium-sized. J is TRBJ2-7 and V is TRBV6-1, with D tentatively TRBD2 (5 bases). Between the trimmed V and J ends, which lost 2 bases and 3 bases, there was a span of 14 bases. The CDR3 runs to 15 residues. Germline V lookup: CDR1 MNHNS, CDR2 SASEGT. CDR3 loop: CASSERAGGSYEQYF. DNA for the CDR3: TGTGCCAGCAGTGAAAGGGCGGGCGGAAGCTACGAGCAGTACTTC.

The CDR3 bases are TGTGCCAGCAGAGGGGACAGGATTAATTCACCCCTCCACTTT. Translated, it gives CASRGDRINSPLHF. This rearrangement joins TRBV2 to TRBJ1-6; 8 bases align to TRBD1. Germline CDR1 is SNHLY and CDR2 is FYNNEI. The CDR3 is 14 residues long. V lost 6 bases, J lost 6 bases, and 4 bases stayed unmatched.

The CDR3 here is CASSEMIGSGYEQYF. The DNA of the CDR3 is TGTGCCAGCAGCGAGATGATCGGTTCAGGCTACGAGCAGTACTTC. This sequence joins TRBV27 and TRBJ2-7; D not certain. Germline V lookup: CDR1 MNHEY, CDR2 SMNVEV (reference sequence). Trimming pared 6 bases from V and 3 bases from J, leaving 18 bases between. The CDR3 runs 15 residues.

The chain carries TRBV28 and TRBJ2-1; 7 bases agree with TRBD1. From germline, CDR1 is MDHEN and CDR2 SYDVKM. The CDR3 loop spans 14 amino acids. Losses at the gene ends were 6 bases for V and 5 bases for J; bases not matched to a gene: 7. CDR3 sequence: CASSHGQVDNEQFF. In DNA form, the CDR3 reads TGTGCCAGCAGCCACGGACAGGTCGACAATGAGCAGTTCTTC. Based on the CDR3 plus reference TRBV28 and TRBJ2-1, the full variable domain is DVKVTQSSRYLVKRTGEKVFLECVQDMDHENMFWYRQDPGLGLRLIYFSYDVKMKEKGDIPEGYSVSREKKERFSLILESASTNQTSMYLCASSHGQVDNEQFFGPGTRLTVL.

CDR3 nucleotide sequence: TGTGCCTGGAATCCTGGACAGGGGGTCTATTCTACCGGGGAGCTGTTTTTT. Its translation is CAWNPGQGVYSTGELFF. The chain employs TRBV30 and TRBJ2-2; 10 bases match TRBD1. V lost 4 bases, J lost 5 bases, and 13 bases stayed unmatched. Germline V gene lookup returns CDR1 GTSNPN and CDR2 SVGIG (reference sequence). The CDR3 totals 17 residues.

In this sample, this clone turned up once. V usage is TRBV10-3 and J usage is TRBJ2-7; TRBD1 matches 7 bases. This CDR3 region has 14 residues. With 7 bases clipped from V and 3 bases from J, the junction kept 9 bases outside the gene matches. Per germline, CDR1 ENHRY and CDR2 SYGVKD. CDR3 in amino acids: CAITQTGSGYEQYF. The CDR3 DNA reads as TGTGCCATCACCCAGACAGGGAGTGGCTACGAGCAGTACTTC.

V is TRBV11-2 and J is TRBJ2-3; D might be TRBD2 (5 bases). This CDR3 spans 15 amino acids. V lost 4 bases, J lost 4 bases, and 15 bases lay in between. CDR1 is SGHAT, CDR2 FQNNGV, per germline. In DNA, the CDR3 is TGTGCCAGCAGCTCCCGGGGAAGCTGGGCAGATACGCAGTATTTT. This translates into CASSSRGSWADTQYF.

CDR3 amino acids: CASSSNVRLAGDHEQYF. The DNA of the CDR3 is TGTGCCAGCAGTTCCAATGTGCGACTAGCGGGAGATCACGAGCAGTACTTC. The V call is TRBV28, the J call TRBJ2-7, with 12 nucleotides matching TRBD2. The CDR3 has 17 residues. In germline, CDR1 is MDHEN, CDR2 SYDVKM. V shed 4 bases, J shed 5 bases, and the junction held 12 bases outside the gene matches.

The chain uses TRBV2 and TRBJ1-1; 9 positions match TRBD1. V was pared by 6 bases and J by 5 bases, with 7 bases of the junction left unmatched. The CDR3 sequence is 14 residues long. CDR1 and CDR2 from the germline V gene are SNHLY and FYNNEI. This CDR3 is CASRVTGGGTEAFF. CDR3 nucleotides: TGTGCCAGCAGAGTAACAGGGGGCGGGACTGAAGCTTTCTTT.

The chain carries TRBV10-3 and TRBJ2-5; D not certain. V gave up 4 bases and J gave up 5 bases, with 11 bases separating them. The CDR3 sequence is 13 residues long. In germline, CDR1 is ENHRY, CDR2 SYGVKD. CDR3 in amino acids: CAISGLARETQYF. The DNA for the CDR3 is TGTGCCATCAGTGGTCTGGCGAGGGAGACCCAGTACTTC.

The chain uses TRBV27 and TRBJ2-3, with D perhaps TRBD1 (6 bases). This CDR3 contains 14 residues. Per the germline V gene, CDR1 is MNHEY and CDR2 is SMNVEV (reference sequence). Deletions cut 7 bases from V and 4 bases from J, with 15 bases between. The CDR3 DNA follows: TGTGCCAGCATTCCGCAGGGGTGGGCAGATACGCAGTATTTT. Translated, it gives CASIPQGWADTQYF.

The rearrangement links TRBV18 to TRBJ1-5; D unresolved. The V end was cut by 6 bases, the J end by 0 bases, with 6 bases between. Germline CDR1 is KGHSH and CDR2 is LQKENI. The CDR3 consists of 13 residues. The DNA of the CDR3 is TGTGCCAGCTCGCTATTTAGCAATCAGCCCCAGCATTTT. Translated: CASSLFSNQPQHF.

V gene TRBV7-9 combines with J gene TRBJ1-5, with D hard to call. The V gene lost 5 bases and the J gene lost 0 bases, with 11 bases spanning the gap. The CDR3 loop spans 15 amino acids. Germline loops: CDR1 SEHNR, CDR2 FQNEAQ (reference sequence). In DNA, the CDR3 is TGTGCCAGCAGCCTGGGAGGTCTTAGCAATCAGCCCCAGCATTTT. The encoded protein is CASSLGGLSNQPQHF.